The next 28 T cell receptor beta chains were all read from a single sample in a study of blood T cell repertoires in COVID-19. The assay was immunoSEQ multiplex PCR, and TCRdb's table has in-frame clones only and misses some. The sample has about 300,000 clones; 75% to 90% are singletons. Material for sequencing was peripheral blood. All receptors derive from a woman aged 40 to 55 who had recovered from COVID-19.

The CDR3 reads CASSQGQNTEAFF. CDR3 coding DNA: TGTGCCAGCAGCCAAGGGCAGAACACTGAAGCTTTCTTT. The rearrangement joins TRBV3-1 (or the pseudogene TRBV3-2) to TRBJ1-1; D gene unclear. The length of the CDR3 is 13 residues. The germline CDR1 and CDR2 sequences are LGHDT and YNNKEL (reference sequence). Between the trimmed V and J ends, which lost 1 base and 1 base, there was a span of 4 bases.

V gene TRBV9 combines with J gene TRBJ2-7; 8 bases line up with TRBD2. The CDR3 length is 15 residues. Trimming took 2 bases from V and 3 from J; bases not matched to a gene: 7. CDR1 is SGDLS and CDR2 is YYNGEE in the germline V gene. CDR3 sequence (DNA): TGTGCCAGCAGCGTTGCGGGGGGACCCCTCTACGAGCAGTACTTC. Its protein product is CASSVAGGPLYEQYF.

This rearrangement joins TRBV7-6 to TRBJ2-2, with TRBD2 matching over 13 bases. The V segment lost 5 bases and the J segment 4 bases; nucleotides outside the gene matches: 4. Germline CDR1 reads SGHVS; CDR2 reads FNYEAQ. The CDR3 is 16 residues long. The CDR3 DNA reads TGTGCCAGCAGCGAGACTAGCGGGGGGCCCACCGGGGAGCTGTTTTTT. The encoded protein is CASSETSGGPTGELFF.

This rearrangement joins TRBV18 to TRBJ2-3; TRBD2 agrees at 10 bases. V was clipped by 2 bases and J by 6 bases; unmatched bases: 8. The CDR3 has 16 amino acids. CDR1 and CDR2 (germline): KGHSH, LQKENI. CDR3 in DNA: TGTGCCAGCTCACCATTGCCACTAGCGGGGTCCGATACGCAGTATTTT. It translates to CASSPLPLAGSDTQYF. The whole variable domain, filled in from reference TRBV18 and TRBJ2-3, reads NAGVMQNPRHLVRRRGQEARLRCSPMKGHSHVYWYRQLPEEGLKFMVYLQKENIIDESGMPKERFSAEFPKEGPSILRIQQVVRGDSAAYFCASSPLPLAGSDTQYFGPGTRLTVL.

The chain carries TRBV2 and TRBJ2-5; TRBD1 is a possible D gene (5 bases). Trimming pared 3 bases from V and 2 bases from J, leaving 13 bases between. The CDR3 length is 15 residues. Germline CDR1 SNHLY, CDR2 FYNNEI. The chain's CDR3 is CASSEWGRAQETQYF. In nucleotides, the CDR3 is TGTGCCAGCAGTGAGTGGGGCAGGGCACAAGAGACCCAGTACTTC.

The V call is TRBV13, the J call TRBJ1-1; maybe TRBD1 (6 bases). The CDR3 has 17 residues. Germline V lookup: CDR1 PRHDT, CDR2 FYEKMQ (reference sequence). V lost 4 bases, J lost 1 base, and 19 bases lay in between. The CDR3 reads CASSSIGGTEPNTEAFF. The CDR3, as DNA: TGTGCCAGCAGCTCCATAGGGGGTACGGAACCGAACACTGAAGCTTTCTTT.

This clone turned up a few times. This chain joins TRBV5-8 and TRBJ1-2; TRBD1 aligns across 7 bases. Germline CDR1 reads SGHTS; CDR2 reads YDEGEE. J was trimmed by 8 bases and V by 3 bases; bases with no gene match: 16. The CDR3 has 16 amino acids. The CDR3 here is CASSSDRGTEASGYTF. CDR3 nucleotides: TGTGCCAGCAGCTCGGATCGAGGGACAGAGGCGAGCGGCTACACCTTC.

The chain employs TRBV7-8 and TRBJ2-1; 8 positions agree with TRBD2. Germline loops: CDR1 SGHVS, CDR2 FQNEAQ. The CDR3 contains 14 residues. V dropped 1 base and J dropped 5; count of bases not matched to a gene: 1. CDR3 sequence: CASSLGRGDNEQFF. The CDR3 coding sequence is TGTGCCAGCAGCTTAGGGCGGGGGGACAATGAGCAGTTCTTC. Full variable domain (remainder filled in from reference TRBV7-8 and TRBJ2-1): GAGVSQSPRYKVAKRGQDVALRCDPISGHVSLFWYQQALGQGPEFLTYFQNEAQLDKSGLPSDRFFAERPEGSVSTLKIQRTQQEDSAVYLCASSLGRGDNEQFFGPGTRLTVL.

The chain joins TRBV10-1 to TRBJ1-1; D unresolved. Germline CDR1 WNHNN, CDR2 SYGVQD (reference sequence). CDR3 size: 14 residues. V lost 2 bases, J lost 5 bases, and 12 bases lay in between. The CDR3 sequence: CASSETQEGTEAFF. The CDR3, as DNA: TGCGCCAGCAGTGAGACGCAGGAGGGAACTGAAGCTTTCTTT.

This chain uses TRBV7-3 with TRBJ1-2, with a weak D call TRBD1 (6 bases). The V gene's germline CDR1 is SGHTA and CDR2 FQGTGA. Trimming left V 5 bases short and J 6 bases short, with 13 bases between. CDR3 length: 13 residues. Here the CDR3 reads CASSPGAGDGYTF. The CDR3 region has the DNA TGTGCCAGCAGCCCCGGGGCAGGGGATGGCTACACCTTC.

The chain uses TRBV30 and TRBJ1-2, with D possibly TRBD1 on 5 matching bases. The CDR3 is 11 amino acids. CDR1 GTSNPN and CDR2 SVGIG come from the germline V gene (reference sequence). The ends were cut back, 3 bases at V and 7 bases at J, with 9 bases in the middle. In nucleotides, the CDR3 is TGTGCCTGGAGGGACAAGGGTGGCTACACCTTC. Protein sequence: CAWRDKGGYTF.

This clone was seen only a few times. The chain joins TRBV7-9 to TRBJ2-5; TRBD1 might be the D (6 bases). Germline CDR1 SEHNR, CDR2 FQNEAQ (reference sequence). V lost 6 bases to trimming and J lost 2 bases, with 13 bases between them. This CDR3 is built from 14 residues. CDR3 residues: CASRIHTGQETQYF. As DNA, the CDR3 is TGTGCCAGCAGGATACACACAGGGCAAGAGACCCAGTACTTC.

This chain connects TRBV30 to TRBJ2-1; a possible D gene is TRBD2 (7 bases). This CDR3 is 12 amino acids long. The V gene's germline CDR1 is GTSNPN and CDR2 SVGIG (reference sequence). V was shortened by 7 bases and J by 7 bases, with 14 bases between the two germline ends. CDR3 sequence reads: CASGGGENEQFF. CDR3 DNA: TGTGCCTCGGGGGGCGGGGAAAATGAGCAGTTCTTC.

This rearrangement joins TRBV6-5 to TRBJ1-2; D possibly corresponds to TRBD1 (5 bases). This CDR3 region has 13 residues. Germline V lookup: CDR1 MNHEY, CDR2 SVGAGI. Trimming cost V 7 bases and J 8 bases, with 17 bases left between them. CDR3 coding DNA: TGTGCCAGCAAGGAACAGGCGCTTTGGGGCTACACCTTC. Translating it yields CASKEQALWGYTF.

The rearrangement joins TRBV9 to TRBJ2-1, with a weak D call TRBD2 (5 bases). The length of the CDR3 is 14 residues. Per germline, CDR1 SGDLS and CDR2 YYNGEE. Deletions cut 4 bases from V and 0 bases from J, with 8 bases between. The CDR3 DNA reads TGTGCCAGCAGCTCTCGGGACTCCTACAATGAGCAGTTCTTC. Its protein product is CASSSRDSYNEQFF.

This clone was observed once. In nucleotides, the CDR3 is TGTGCCAGCAGCGGCCATACCAGGGAAAAACTGTTTTTT. Translated: CASSGHTREKLFF. The chain combines TRBV21-1 with TRBJ1-4; TRBD1, the table's D call, lacks a check against the DNA. TRBV21-1 is a pseudogene locus. The CDR3 runs 13 residues.

The chain recombines TRBV6-5 with TRBJ1-2; perhaps TRBD1 as D (5 bases). The germline gives CDR1 MNHEY, CDR2 SVGAGI. There are 14 residues in the CDR3. With 0 bases removed from V and 6 bases from J, the gap between germline ends came to 11 bases. CDR3 bases: TGTGCCAGCAGTTACTCGAACAGGTGGAATGGCTACACCTTC. This gives the protein CASSYSNRWNGYTF.

Comment on this clone: In the same sample, other DNA sequences code for this CDR3. The chain is built from TRBV5-1 and TRBJ1-1, with TRBD1 matching 8 bases. The CDR3 covers 15 residues. The V segment lost 0 bases and the J segment 1 base; nucleotides outside the gene matches: 2. Germline V gene lookup returns CDR1 SGHRS and CDR2 YFSETQ. Here the CDR3 reads CASSLAGQGNTEAFF. The DNA for the CDR3 is TGCGCCAGCAGCTTGGCCGGACAGGGGAACACTGAAGCTTTCTTT.

V gene TRBV9 combines with J gene TRBJ1-1; 9 bases agree with TRBD1. Trimming cost V 4 bases and J 10 bases; bases outside gene matches: 14. Germline values: CDR1 SGDLS, CDR2 YYNGEE. The CDR3 length is 15 residues. The CDR3 protein is CASSPRPGTGYGAFF. CDR3 DNA sequence: TGTGCCAGCAGCCCCCGTCCCGGGACAGGGTATGGAGCTTTCTTT.

V gene TRBV5-4 combines with J gene TRBJ2-7, with 8 bases matching TRBD1. CDR1 is SGHNT and CDR2 is YYREEE in the germline V gene (reference sequence). The CDR3 consists of 16 residues. Trimming took 4 bases from V and 0 from J; bases not matched to a gene: 9. The CDR3, as DNA: TGTGCCAGCAGCCCCTCGGTGACAGGGGCCTCCTACGAGCAGTACTTC. Its translation is CASSPSVTGASYEQYF.

The gene calls are TRBV9 and TRBJ2-7; a possible D gene is TRBD1 (7 bases). Germline V gene sequence: CDR1 SGDLS, CDR2 YYNGEE. The ends were cut back, 4 bases at V and 3 bases at J, with 14 bases in the middle. CDR3 length equals 14 residues. CDR3 DNA: TGTGCCAGCAGCCAGGGGGGACAGTTCTACGAGCAGTACTTC. This gives the protein CASSQGGQFYEQYF.

J is TRBJ2-6 and V is TRBV2; D remains unclear. Germline lookup yields CDR1 SNHLY and CDR2 FYNNEI. V was cut by 6 bases and J by 4 bases, with 10 bases left in between. The CDR3 totals 14 residues. This chain's CDR3 is CASSLASGANVLTF. The CDR3 nucleotides read TGTGCCAGCAGCCTGGCATCCGGGGCCAACGTCCTGACTTTC. Looking up the rest from reference TRBV2 and TRBJ2-6 gives the full variable domain: EPEVTQTPSHQVTQMGQEVILRCVPISNHLYFYWYRQILGQKVEFLVSFYNNEISEKSEIFDDQFSVERPDGSNFTLKIRSTKLEDSAMYFCASSLASGANVLTFGAGSRLTVL.

The chain links TRBV2 to TRBJ2-7; TRBD2 matches at 11 bases. V trimming: 6 bases; J trimming: 2 bases; junction bases outside the gene matches: 6. The CDR3 runs to 15 residues. The V gene's germline CDR1 is SNHLY and CDR2 FYNNEI. In DNA form, the CDR3 reads TGTGCCAGCAGGCTGGGACTAGCGGCGACCTACGAGCAGTACTTC. Protein sequence: CASRLGLAATYEQYF.

This clone turned up a few times. The chain employs TRBV2 and TRBJ2-7; 11 bases match TRBD2. Germline CDR1 is SNHLY and CDR2 is FYNNEI. The CDR3 sequence is 15 residues long. Trimming at V came to 6 bases and at J to 8 bases, leaving 12 bases not matched to a gene. CDR3 DNA: TGTGCCAGCAGGTTAGAGACTAGCGGGGCACCGAAGCAGTACTTC. It is translated as CASRLETSGAPKQYF.

This clone has just one count. V usage is TRBV4-1 and J usage is TRBJ1-1; D possibly corresponds to TRBD1 (6 bases). Germline V gene sequence: CDR1 MGHRA, CDR2 YSYEKL. This CDR3 is built from 15 residues. Between the trimmed V and J ends, which lost 3 bases and 5 bases, there was a span of 16 bases. DNA for the CDR3: TGCGCCAGCAGCCATATACAGGGAAGAGAGACTGAAGCTTTCTTT. This sequence encodes CASSHIQGRETEAFF.

The rearrangement uses TRBV6-5 and TRBJ1-1; 7 bases are shared with TRBD1. This CDR3 has 14 amino acids. J was trimmed by 6 bases and V by 6 bases; bases with no gene match: 10. The V gene's germline CDR1 is MNHEY and CDR2 SVGAGI. CDR3 sequence: CASRKDREYAEAFF. Written as DNA, the CDR3 is TGTGCCAGCAGGAAAGACAGGGAGTATGCTGAAGCTTTCTTT.

Of note for this clone: A much larger clone is a single base away; this may be a read error. The CDR3: CASSHLGLAGGYEQYF. For the CDR3, the DNA is TGTGCCAGCAGCCACCTGGGACTAGCGGGGGGCTACGAGCAGTACTTC. The chain carries TRBV3-1 (or the pseudogene TRBV3-2) and TRBJ2-7, with 15 bases matching TRBD2. The CDR3 length is 16 residues. V lost 3 bases and J lost 3; bases outside the gene matches: 3. From germline, CDR1 is LGHDT and CDR2 YNNKEL (reference sequence).

The CDR3 spells CASSYGGRGYNSPLHF. The CDR3 nucleotides read TGTGCCAGCAGCTACGGGGGGAGGGGATATAATTCACCCCTCCACTTT. This sequence joins TRBV2 and TRBJ1-6, with D possibly matching TRBD1 (5 bases). The CDR3 extends over 16 amino acids. Germline CDR1 reads SNHLY; CDR2 reads FYNNEI. V was cut by 6 bases and J by 4 bases, with 16 bases left in between.